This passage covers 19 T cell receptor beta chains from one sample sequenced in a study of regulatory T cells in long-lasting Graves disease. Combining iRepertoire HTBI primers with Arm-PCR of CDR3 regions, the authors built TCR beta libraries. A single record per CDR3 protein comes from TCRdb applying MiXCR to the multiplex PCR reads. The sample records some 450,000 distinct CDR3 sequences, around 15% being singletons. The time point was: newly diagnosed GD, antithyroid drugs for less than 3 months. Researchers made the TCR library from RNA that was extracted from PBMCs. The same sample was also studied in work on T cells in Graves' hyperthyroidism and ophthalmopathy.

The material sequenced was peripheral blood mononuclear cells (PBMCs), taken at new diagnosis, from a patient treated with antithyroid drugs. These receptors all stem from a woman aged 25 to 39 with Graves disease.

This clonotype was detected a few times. In DNA form, the CDR3 reads TGTGCCAGTAGTATCACAGGGGCTCAGCCCCAGCATTTT. Its translation: CASSITGAQPQHF. This chain uses TRBV19 with TRBJ1-5, with TRBD1 matching 7 bases. Per the germline V gene, CDR1 is LNHDA and CDR2 is SQIVND (reference sequence). This CDR3 is 13 amino acids long. V was pared by 3 bases and J by 6 bases, with 2 bases of the junction left unmatched.

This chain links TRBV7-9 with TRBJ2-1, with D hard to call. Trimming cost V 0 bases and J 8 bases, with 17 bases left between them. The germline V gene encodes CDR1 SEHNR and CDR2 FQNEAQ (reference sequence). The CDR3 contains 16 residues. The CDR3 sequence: CASSLAHPGLWDEQFF. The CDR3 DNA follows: TGTGCCAGCAGCTTAGCGCACCCCGGGTTGTGGGATGAGCAGTTCTTC.

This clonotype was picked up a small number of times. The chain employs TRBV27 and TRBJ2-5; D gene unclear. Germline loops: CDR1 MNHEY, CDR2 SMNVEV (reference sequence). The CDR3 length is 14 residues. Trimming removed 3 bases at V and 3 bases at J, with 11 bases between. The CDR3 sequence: CASSFAAAKETQYF. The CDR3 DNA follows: TGTGCCAGCAGTTTCGCGGCAGCAAAAGAGACCCAGTACTTC.

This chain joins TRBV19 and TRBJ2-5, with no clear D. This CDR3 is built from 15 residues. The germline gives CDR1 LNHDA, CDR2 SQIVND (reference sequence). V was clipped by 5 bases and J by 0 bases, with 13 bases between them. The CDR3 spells CASSPRRTYQETQYF. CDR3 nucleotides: TGTGCCAGTAGTCCACGGCGAACGTACCAAGAGACCCAGTACTTC.

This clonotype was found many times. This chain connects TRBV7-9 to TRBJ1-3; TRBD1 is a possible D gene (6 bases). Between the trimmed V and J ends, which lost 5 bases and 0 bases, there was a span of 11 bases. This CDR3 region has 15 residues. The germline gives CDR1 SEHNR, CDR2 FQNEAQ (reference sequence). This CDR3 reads CASSGGGHSGNTIYF. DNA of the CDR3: TGTGCCAGCAGCGGAGGGGGTCACTCTGGAAACACCATATATTTT.

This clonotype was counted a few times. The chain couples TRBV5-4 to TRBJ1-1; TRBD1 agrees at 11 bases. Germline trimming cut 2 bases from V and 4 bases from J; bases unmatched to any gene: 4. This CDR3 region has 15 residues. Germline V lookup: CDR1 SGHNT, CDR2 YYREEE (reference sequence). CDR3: CASSFRDRGATEAFF. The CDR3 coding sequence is TGTGCCAGCAGCTTTCGGGACAGGGGGGCCACTGAAGCTTTCTTT.

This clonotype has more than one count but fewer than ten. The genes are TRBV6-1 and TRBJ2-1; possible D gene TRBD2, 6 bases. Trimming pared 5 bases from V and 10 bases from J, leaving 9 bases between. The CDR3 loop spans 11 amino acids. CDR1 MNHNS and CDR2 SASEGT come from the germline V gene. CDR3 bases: TGTGCCAGCAGTCGACTAGTCGAGCAGTTCTTC. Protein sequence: CASSRLVEQFF.

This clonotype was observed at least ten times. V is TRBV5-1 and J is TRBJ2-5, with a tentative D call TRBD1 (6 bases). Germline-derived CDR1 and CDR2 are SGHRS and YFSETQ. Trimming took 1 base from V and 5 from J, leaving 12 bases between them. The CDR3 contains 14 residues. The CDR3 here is CASSLSQGPETQYF. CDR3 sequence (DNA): TGCGCCAGCAGCTTGTCCCAGGGGCCTGAGACCCAGTACTTC.

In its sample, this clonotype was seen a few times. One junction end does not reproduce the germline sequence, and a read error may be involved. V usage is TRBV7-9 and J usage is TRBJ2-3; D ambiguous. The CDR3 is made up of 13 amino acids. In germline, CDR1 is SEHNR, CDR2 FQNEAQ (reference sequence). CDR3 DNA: TGTGCTAGCAGCTTAATCCGGTGGGATACGCAGTATTTT. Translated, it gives CASSLIRWDTQYF.

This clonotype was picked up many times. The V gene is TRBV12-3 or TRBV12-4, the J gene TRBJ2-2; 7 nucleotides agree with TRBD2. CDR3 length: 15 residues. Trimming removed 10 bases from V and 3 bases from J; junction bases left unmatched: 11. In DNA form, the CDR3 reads TGTGCCACCCGAGGCGCGGGAGCTTACACCGGGGAGCTGTTTTTT. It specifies CATRGAGAYTGELFF.

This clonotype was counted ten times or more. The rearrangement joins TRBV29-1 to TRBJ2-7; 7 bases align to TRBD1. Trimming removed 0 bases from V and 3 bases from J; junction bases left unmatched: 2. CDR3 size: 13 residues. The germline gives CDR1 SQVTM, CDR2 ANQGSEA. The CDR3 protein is CSVEDGTVYEQYF. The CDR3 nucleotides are TGCAGCGTTGAAGACGGGACAGTCTACGAGCAGTACTTC.

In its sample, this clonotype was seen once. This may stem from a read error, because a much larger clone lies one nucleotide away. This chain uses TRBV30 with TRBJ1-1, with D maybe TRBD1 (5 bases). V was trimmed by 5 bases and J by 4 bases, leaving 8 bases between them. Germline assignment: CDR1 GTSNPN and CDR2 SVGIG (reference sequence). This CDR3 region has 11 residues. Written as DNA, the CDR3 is TGTGCCTGGCGACAGTTCACTGAAGCTTTCTTT. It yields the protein CAWRQFTEAFF.

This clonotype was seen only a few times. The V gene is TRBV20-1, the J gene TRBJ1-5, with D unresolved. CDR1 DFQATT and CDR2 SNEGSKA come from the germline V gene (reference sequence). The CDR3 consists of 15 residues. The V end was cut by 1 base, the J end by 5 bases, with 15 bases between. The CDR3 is CSARANNGIDQPQHF. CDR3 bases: TGCAGTGCTAGAGCGAACAACGGAATAGATCAGCCCCAGCATTTT.

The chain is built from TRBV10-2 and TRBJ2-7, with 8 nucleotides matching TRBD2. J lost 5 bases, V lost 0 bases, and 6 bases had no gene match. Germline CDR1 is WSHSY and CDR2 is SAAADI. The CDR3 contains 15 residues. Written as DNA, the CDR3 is TGCGCCAGCAGTGAGTCGATAGCGGGAAGCGACGAGCAGTACTTC. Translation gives CASSESIAGSDEQYF.

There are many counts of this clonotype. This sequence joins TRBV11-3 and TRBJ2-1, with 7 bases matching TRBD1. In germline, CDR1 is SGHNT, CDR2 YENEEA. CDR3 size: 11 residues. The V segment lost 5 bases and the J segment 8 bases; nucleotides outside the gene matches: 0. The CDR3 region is CASSQGDEQFF. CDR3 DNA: TGTGCCAGCAGCCAGGGGGATGAGCAGTTCTTC.

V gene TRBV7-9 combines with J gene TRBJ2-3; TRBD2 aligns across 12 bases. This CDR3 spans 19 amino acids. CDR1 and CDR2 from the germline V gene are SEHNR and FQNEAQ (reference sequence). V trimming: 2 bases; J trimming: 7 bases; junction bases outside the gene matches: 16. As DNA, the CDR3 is TGTGCCAGCAGCTTAAAACTCAGGACTAGCGGGGCTTTTGCATATACGCAGTATTTT. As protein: CASSLKLRTSGAFAYTQYF.

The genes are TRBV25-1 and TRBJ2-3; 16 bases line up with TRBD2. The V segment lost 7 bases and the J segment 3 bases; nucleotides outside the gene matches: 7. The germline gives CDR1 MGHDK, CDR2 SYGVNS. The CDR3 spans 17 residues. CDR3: CASTGTSGRAQTDTQYF. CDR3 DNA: TGTGCCAGCACTGGGACTAGCGGGAGGGCACAAACAGATACGCAGTATTTT.

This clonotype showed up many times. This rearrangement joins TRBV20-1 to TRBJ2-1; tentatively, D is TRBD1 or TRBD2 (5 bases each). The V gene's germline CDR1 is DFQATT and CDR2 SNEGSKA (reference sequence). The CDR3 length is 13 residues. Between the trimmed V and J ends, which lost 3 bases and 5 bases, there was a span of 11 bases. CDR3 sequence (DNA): TGCAGTGCTAGGGGGGACCTTGACAATGAGCAGTTCTTC. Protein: CSARGDLDNEQFF.

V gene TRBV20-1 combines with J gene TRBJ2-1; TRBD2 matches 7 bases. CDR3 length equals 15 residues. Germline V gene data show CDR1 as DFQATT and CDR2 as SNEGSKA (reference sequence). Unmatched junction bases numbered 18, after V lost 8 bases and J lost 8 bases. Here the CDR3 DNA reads TGCAGTACGACCCGGGGTGCGGGAGAGCGAGATGAGCAGTTCTTC. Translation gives CSTTRGAGERDEQFF.